This T cell receptor beta chain was found in a study of Graves' ophthalmopathy and Graves' hyperthyroidism. The study, taken as a whole, reports: Blood was where most expanded thyroid clonotypes above 0.001 frequency also turned up.

This clonotype was detected many times. The target antigen is unknown. CDR3 size: 13 residues. CDR1 DFQATT and CDR2 SNEGSKA come from the germline V gene (reference sequence). V lost 6 bases and J lost 6, with 18 bases in between. RNA transcripts were the template, and TCR beta CDR3 regions were amplified from them. First-round RT-PCR with HTBI primers preceded a second-round multiplex PCR. TCRdb fed the multiplex PCR reads into MiXCR, producing one record per CDR3 protein. The repertoire has nearly 400,000 distinct CDR3 sequences, roughly 18% of them found once; the top ten carry 1.6%. The clonotype comes from a woman aged 18-30 years with Graves' ophthalmopathy. Sequenced input: peripheral blood. J is TRBJ2-7 and V is TRBV20-1, with D perhaps matching TRBD2 (6 bases). The CDR3, as DNA: TGCAGTGCCCAAAGGGAGGCCTTGGGCGAGCAGTACTTC. It is translated as CSAQREALGEQYF.